These 23 T cell receptor beta chains were all obtained from the same sample, sequenced in a study of blood T cell repertoires in COVID-19. Measured with immunoSEQ multiplex PCR; TCRdb has only the in-frame clones, and not every one. The sample records approximately 500,000 clones, roughly 89% being singletons. Input material: peripheral blood. Receptor source: a woman aged 50 to 65 with COVID-19, enrolled during active disease.

This clone was recorded only once. This specimen includes other DNA sequences encoding the same CDR3. The chain combines TRBV6-5 with TRBJ2-5, with D possibly being TRBD2 (5 bases). The CDR3 contains 11 residues. V lost 8 bases to trimming and J lost 2 bases, with 6 bases between them. Per the germline V gene, CDR1 is MNHEY and CDR2 is SVGAGI. The CDR3 is CASRRQETQYF. The CDR3 nucleotides are TGTGCCAGCCGGAGGCAAGAGACCCAGTACTTC.

The CDR3 DNA is TGTGCCAGCAGCCCAACAGGGGGAGGCTGGGACTATGGCTACACCTTC. This sequence encodes CASSPTGGGWDYGYTF. The chain combines TRBV9 with TRBJ1-2; 8 bases match TRBD1. This CDR3 spans 16 amino acids. V was pared by 4 bases and J by 3 bases, with 11 bases of the junction left unmatched. Germline loops: CDR1 SGDLS, CDR2 YYNGEE.

In nucleotides, the CDR3 is TGTGCCATTCGCGCCGTAGGGGGCACCATATATTTT. This encodes CAIRAVGGTIYF. V gene TRBV12-3 or TRBV12-4 combines with J gene TRBJ1-3; tentative D call: TRBD1 (6 bases). The CDR3 is 12 amino acids. V was clipped by 10 bases and J by 9 bases, with 16 bases between them.

This clone has more than one count but fewer than ten. The rearrangement links TRBV12-3 or TRBV12-4 to TRBJ1-1, with D unresolved. The CDR3 has 13 amino acids. Trimming took 2 bases from V and 2 from J, leaving 6 bases between them. DNA of the CDR3: TGTGCCAGCAGTTTAATACAAAACACTGAAGCTTTCTTT. Amino acids: CASSLIQNTEAFF.

This clone appeared a single time. This chain links TRBV27 with TRBJ1-5; 10 bases line up with TRBD1. V lost 6 bases, J lost 1 base, and 0 bases stayed unmatched. This CDR3 has 14 amino acids. Germline CDR1 and CDR2: MNHEY and SMNVEV (reference sequence). CDR3 DNA: TGTGCCAGCAGGGACAGGGGGAGCAATCAGCCCCAGCATTTT. Translated, it gives CASRDRGSNQPQHF.

The chain uses TRBV28 and TRBJ1-1; D gene unclear. Germline CDR1 MDHEN, CDR2 SYDVKM. Trimming took 6 bases from V and 7 from J, leaving 15 bases between them. CDR3 length: 13 residues. The CDR3 DNA reads as TGTGCCAGCAGCCCCGCTGTTCCGGTTGAAGCTTTCTTT. Protein product: CASSPAVPVEAFF. Drawing the rest from reference TRBV28 and TRBJ1-1, the complete variable domain is DVKVTQSSRYLVKRTGEKVFLECVQDMDHENMFWYRQDPGLGLRLIYFSYDVKMKEKGDIPEGYSVSREKKERFSLILESASTNQTSMYLCASSPAVPVEAFFGQGTRLTVV.

The rearrangement uses TRBV2 and TRBJ2-1, with TRBD2 matching over 7 bases. The junction had 6 bases not matched to a gene; V was cut back by 6 bases and J by 7 bases. This CDR3 has 13 amino acids. The germline V gene has CDR1 SNHLY and CDR2 FYNNEI. The CDR3 DNA follows: TGTGCCAGCAGGGAACTAGCGATGAATGAGCAGTTCTTC. Its translation is CASRELAMNEQFF.

The chain has TRBV6-5 and TRBJ1-2; TRBD1 matches at 7 bases. Germline-derived CDR1 and CDR2 are MNHEY and SVGAGI. The V and J ends lost 4 bases and 8 bases, in that order; junction bases with no gene match: 4. This CDR3 contains 12 residues. CDR3 amino acids: CASSSGTVGYTF. The CDR3 bases are TGTGCCAGCAGTTCCGGGACAGTCGGCTACACCTTC.

The V and J genes are TRBV9 and TRBJ2-3; 12 nucleotides align to TRBD2. CDR1 is SGDLS and CDR2 is YYNGEE in the germline V gene. V was pared by 0 bases and J by 2 bases, with 4 bases of the junction left unmatched. This CDR3 region has 17 residues. Here the CDR3 reads CASSVASGGALTDTQYF. The CDR3 nucleotides read TGTGCCAGCAGCGTAGCTAGCGGGGGGGCCCTCACAGATACGCAGTATTTT. The full variable domain, rest sourced from reference TRBV9 and TRBJ2-3, is DSGVTQTPKHLITATGQRVTLRCSPRSGDLSVYWYQQSLDQGLQFLIQYYNGEERAKGNILERFSAQQFPDLHSELNLSSLELGDSALYFCASSVASGGALTDTQYFGPGTRLTVL.

The chain uses TRBV7-3 and TRBJ2-4; D is perhaps TRBD1 (5 bases). Trimming removed 3 bases from V and 1 base from J, with 13 bases in between. CDR1 is SGHTA and CDR2 is FQGTGA in the germline V gene. CDR3 length: 16 residues. For the CDR3, the DNA is TGTGCCAGCAGCTTTTGGGGCGCCAGCGCCAAAAACATTCAGTACTTC. Translated, it gives CASSFWGASAKNIQYF.

V and J are TRBV6-6 and TRBJ1-2, with a tentative D call TRBD1 (5 bases). Germline V gene sequence: CDR1 MNHNY, CDR2 SVGAGI (reference sequence). The length of the CDR3 is 16 residues. Trimming pared 7 bases from V and 2 bases from J, leaving 20 bases between. The CDR3 sequence: CASTSTDIFMNYGYTF. The CDR3 DNA sequence: TGTGCCAGCACCTCGACAGATATTTTCATGAACTATGGCTACACCTTC.

The gene calls are TRBV7-8 and TRBJ1-5; the match to TRBD1 covers 7 bases. J was trimmed by 6 bases and V by 3 bases; bases with no gene match: 8. CDR3 size: 15 residues. Looked up from germline, CDR1 is SGHVS and CDR2 is FQNEAQ. The CDR3 DNA sequence: TGTGCCAGCAGCTTGCAGAGGACAGGAGGTCAGCCCCAGCATTTT. This sequence encodes CASSLQRTGGQPQHF.

The chain has TRBV11-1 and TRBJ2-7; 7 bases line up with TRBD1. Germline V CDR1 and CDR2: SGHAT, FQDESV (reference sequence). The CDR3 contains 14 residues. V dropped 5 bases and J dropped 1; count of bases not matched to a gene: 5. The CDR3 here is CASSRRTGSYEQYF. The CDR3, as DNA: TGTGCCAGCAGCCGCCGGACAGGATCCTACGAGCAGTACTTC.

The chain recombines TRBV3-1 (or the pseudogene TRBV3-2) with TRBJ2-5, with 10 positions matching TRBD2. J was trimmed by 5 bases and V by 1 base; bases with no gene match: 13. This CDR3 region has 18 residues. The germline V gene encodes CDR1 LGHDT and CDR2 YNNKEL (reference sequence). CDR3 loop: CASSQGVSGGSSGETQYF. DNA for the CDR3: TGTGCCAGCAGCCAAGGTGTTAGCGGGGGGAGCTCGGGCGAGACCCAGTACTTC.

CDR3 loop: CATSRGGRAYGYTF. The CDR3 DNA reads TGTGCCACCAGCAGAGGGGGCAGGGCTTACGGCTACACCTTC. The chain links TRBV15 to TRBJ1-2, with a weak D call TRBD1 (5 bases). The CDR3 is 14 amino acids. Germline V gene sequence: CDR1 LNHNV, CDR2 YYDKDF (reference sequence). The germline V and J ends were trimmed by 1 base and 8 bases, with 14 bases remaining between them.

This chain links TRBV7-9 with TRBJ1-2; 9 positions match TRBD1. V shed 4 bases, J shed 6 bases, and the junction held 6 bases outside the gene matches. The germline V gene encodes CDR1 SEHNR and CDR2 FQNEAQ (reference sequence). The CDR3 covers 14 residues. In DNA form, the CDR3 reads TGTGCCAGCAGCTGGGGACAGGGATCTGATGGCTACACCTTC. This sequence encodes CASSWGQGSDGYTF. The variable domain in full, with the rest retrieved from reference TRBV7-9 and TRBJ1-2, is DTGVSQNPRHKITKRGQNVTFRCDPISEHNRLYWYRQTLGQGPEFLTYFQNEAQLEKSRLLSDRFSAERPKGSFSTLEIQRTEQGDSAMYLCASSWGQGSDGYTFGSGTRLTVV.

The chain joins TRBV19 to TRBJ1-2, with 7 nucleotides matching TRBD1. The germline gives CDR1 LNHDA, CDR2 SQIVND (reference sequence). This CDR3 region has 16 residues. J gave up 2 bases and V 5 bases, and 11 bases lay outside the gene matches. The CDR3 sequence is CASSGQPGQLNYGYTF. The CDR3 region has the DNA TGTGCCAGTAGTGGGCAACCGGGACAGCTCAACTATGGCTACACCTTC.

The chain links TRBV11-3 to TRBJ2-2; 7 bases agree with TRBD1. Germline V gene sequence: CDR1 SGHNT, CDR2 YENEEA. Germline trimming cut 4 bases from V and 5 bases from J; bases unmatched to any gene: 4. The CDR3 is made up of 14 amino acids. The CDR3 nucleotides read TGTGCCAGCAGCTCATCCAGGGGGACCGGGGAGCTGTTTTTT. This gives the protein CASSSSRGTGELFF.

The chain uses TRBV12-3 or TRBV12-4 and TRBJ1-1; D call uncertain. V shed 1 base and J shed 4 bases, with 4 bases lying between them. This CDR3 is 12 amino acids long. The CDR3 nucleotides are TGTGCCAGCAGTTTAGGGGCCACTGAAGCTTTCTTT. Translating it yields CASSLGATEAFF.

The V call is TRBV5-1, the J call TRBJ2-7; D may be TRBD1 (6 bases). The CDR3 has 13 amino acids. CDR1 is SGHRS, CDR2 YFSETQ, per germline. V was clipped by 1 base and J by 3 bases, with 8 bases between them. CDR3 sequence reads: CASSLIGGYEQYF. The CDR3 DNA reads as TGCGCCAGCAGCTTGATAGGGGGCTACGAGCAGTACTTC.

This chain connects TRBV27 to TRBJ1-6, with a weak D call TRBD1 (5 bases). Trimming removed 5 bases from V and 8 bases from J, with 19 bases in between. Germline V gene lookup returns CDR1 MNHEY and CDR2 SMNVEV (reference sequence). The CDR3 totals 16 residues. In nucleotides, the CDR3 is TGTGCCAGCAGTCCCCAGCTCGGAGGGACTTATTCACCCCTCCACTTT. Amino acids: CASSPQLGGTYSPLHF.

The gene calls are TRBV2 and TRBJ1-3; D remains unclear. Trimming left V 3 bases short and J 9 bases short, with 12 bases between. Looked up from germline, CDR1 is SNHLY and CDR2 is FYNNEI. CDR3 length: 13 amino acids. The CDR3 protein is CASSERRPGTIYF. Here the CDR3 DNA reads TGTGCCAGCAGTGAGCGGAGGCCAGGCACCATATATTTT.

This chain connects TRBV12-3 or TRBV12-4 to TRBJ1-2; 7 bases line up with TRBD1. V trimming: 6 bases; J trimming: 7 bases; junction bases outside the gene matches: 5. This CDR3 comprises 12 residues. This CDR3 reads CASSQNRGGYTF. The CDR3 nucleotides are TGTGCCAGCAGCCAAAACAGGGGTGGCTACACCTTC.